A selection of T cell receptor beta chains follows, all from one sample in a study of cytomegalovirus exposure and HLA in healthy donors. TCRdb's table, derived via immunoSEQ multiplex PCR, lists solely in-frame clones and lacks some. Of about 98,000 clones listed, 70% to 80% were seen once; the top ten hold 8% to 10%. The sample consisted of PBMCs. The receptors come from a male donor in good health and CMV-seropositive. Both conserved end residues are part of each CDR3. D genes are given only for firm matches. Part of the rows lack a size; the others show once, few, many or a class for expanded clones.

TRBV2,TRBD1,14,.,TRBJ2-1,CASSRQGGYNEQFF,TGTGCCAGCAGTCGACAGGGGGGATACAATGAGCAGTTCTTC
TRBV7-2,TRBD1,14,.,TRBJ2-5,CASSPGTGVWTQYF,TGTGCCAGCAGCCCCGGGACAGGAGTTTGGACCCAGTACTTC
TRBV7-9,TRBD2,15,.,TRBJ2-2,CASSWGGRGAGELFF,TGTGCCAGCAGCTGGGGCGGGAGGGGCGCCGGGGAGCTGTTTTTT
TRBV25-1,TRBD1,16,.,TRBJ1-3,CASSEYTGGSGNTIYF,TGTGCCAGCAGTGAATACACAGGGGGAAGTGGAAACACCATATATTTT
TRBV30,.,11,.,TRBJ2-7,CAGTHASEQYF,TGTGCCGGGACACACGCTAGCGAGCAGTACTTC
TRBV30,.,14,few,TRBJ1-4,CAWSTLPGGGKLFF,TGTGCCTGGAGCACCCTGCCGGGTGGAGGAAAACTGTTTTTT
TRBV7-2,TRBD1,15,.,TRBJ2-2,CASSLGTGLSGELFF,TGTGCCAGCAGCTTGGGGACAGGGCTCAGCGGGGAGCTGTTTTTT
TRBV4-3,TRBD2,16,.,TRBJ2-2,CASSQDSSGRVGELFF,TGCGCCAGCAGCCAAGATTCTAGCGGGAGGGTCGGGGAGCTGTTTTTT
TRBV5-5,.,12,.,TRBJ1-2,CASGDSNYGYTF,TGTGCCAGCGGAGACAGCAACTATGGCTACACCTTC
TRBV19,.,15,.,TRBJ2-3,CASSIAGSRGDTQYF,TGTGCCAGTAGTATAGCGGGCTCCCGGGGAGATACGCAGTATTTT
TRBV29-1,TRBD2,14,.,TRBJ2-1,CSAQASGSFNEQFF,TGCAGCGCTCAAGCTAGCGGGAGTTTCAATGAGCAGTTCTTC
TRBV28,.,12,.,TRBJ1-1,CASSLTRYEAFF,TGTGCCAGCAGTTTGACGCGGTATGAAGCTTTCTTT
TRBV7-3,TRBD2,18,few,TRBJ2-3,CASSLTGGLARGADTQYF,TGTGCCAGCAGCTTAACGGGGGGACTAGCGAGAGGGGCAGATACGCAGTATTTT
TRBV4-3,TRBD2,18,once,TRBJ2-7,CASSQVLGLAGGTYEQYF,TGCGCCAGCAGCCAAGTTCTTGGACTAGCGGGAGGGACCTACGAGCAGTACTTC
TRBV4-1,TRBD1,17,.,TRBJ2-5,CASSQPAGTGSQETQYF,TGCGCCAGCAGCCAACCCGCCGGGACAGGGAGCCAAGAGACCCAGTACTTC
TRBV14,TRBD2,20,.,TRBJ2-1,CASSPRLGLAGGSSYNEQFF,TGTGCCAGCAGCCCCAGGCTAGGGCTAGCGGGGGGAAGCTCCTACAATGAGCAGTTCTTC
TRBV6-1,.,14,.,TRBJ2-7,CASTRQSDSYEQYF,TGTGCCAGCACCAGACAGTCTGACTCCTACGAGCAGTACTTC